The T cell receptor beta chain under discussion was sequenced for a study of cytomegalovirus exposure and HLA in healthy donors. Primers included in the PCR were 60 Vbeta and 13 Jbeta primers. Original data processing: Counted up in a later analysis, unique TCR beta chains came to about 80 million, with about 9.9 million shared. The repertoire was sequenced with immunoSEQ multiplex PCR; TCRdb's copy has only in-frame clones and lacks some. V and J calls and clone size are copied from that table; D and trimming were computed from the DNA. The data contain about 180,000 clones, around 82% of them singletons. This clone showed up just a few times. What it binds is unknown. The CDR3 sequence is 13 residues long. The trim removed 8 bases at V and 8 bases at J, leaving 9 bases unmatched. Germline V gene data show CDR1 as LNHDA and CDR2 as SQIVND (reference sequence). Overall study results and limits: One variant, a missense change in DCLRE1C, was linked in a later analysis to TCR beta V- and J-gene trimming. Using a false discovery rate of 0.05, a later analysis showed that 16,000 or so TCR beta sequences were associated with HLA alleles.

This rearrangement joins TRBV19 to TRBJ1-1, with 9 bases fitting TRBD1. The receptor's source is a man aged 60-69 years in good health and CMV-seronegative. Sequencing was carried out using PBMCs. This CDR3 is CASSGTGGAEAFF. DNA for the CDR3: TGTGCCAGTTCTGGAACAGGGGGCGCGGAAGCTTTCTTT.